A single sample gave rise to the 30 T cell receptor beta chains below, sequenced in a study of T-cell reconstitution after alpha-beta-depleted transplantation in children. The TCRbeta library incorporated unique molecular identifiers. Using its own MiXCR run on the PCR reads, TCRdb lists one record per CDR3 protein. The sample records about 220,000 distinct CDR3 sequences, approximately 17% being singletons. Sequenced here: PBMCs, mostly from graft donor cells, sampled 360 days after TCRalphabeta/CD19-depleted stem cell transplant. The source of these receptors is a male patient aged 2 to 10 who had a stem cell transplant for acute lymphoblastic leukemia, so the T cells may come from the graft donor.

This clonotype was seen a few times. The V and J genes are TRBV7-2 and TRBJ2-3; 8 positions match TRBD2. The CDR3 covers 15 residues. Germline CDR1 is SGHTA and CDR2 is FQGNSA. After removal of 7 bases from V and 0 bases from J, the junction contained 6 bases not matched to a gene. For the CDR3, the DNA is TGTGCCAGCATCGATCTAGCGGGCAGCACAGATACGCAGTATTTT. Translation gives CASIDLAGSTDTQYF. The whole variable domain, filled in from reference TRBV7-2 and TRBJ2-3, reads GAGVSQSPSNKVTEKGKDVELRCDPISGHTALYWYRQSLGQGLEFLIYFQGNSAPDKSGLPSDRFSAERTGGSVSTLTIQRTQQEDSAVYLCASIDLAGSTDTQYFGPGTRLTVL.

This clonotype was seen a handful of times. The chain has TRBV20-1 and TRBJ1-2; D is ambiguous. The germline V and J ends were trimmed by 3 bases and 6 bases, with 20 bases remaining between them. CDR1 is DFQATT and CDR2 is SNEGSKA in the germline V gene (reference sequence). CDR3 length equals 15 residues. The CDR3 loop reads CSARDLTAPAHGYTF. The CDR3 nucleotides read TGCAGTGCTAGGGATCTCACCGCCCCAGCCCATGGCTACACCTTC.

The chain recombines TRBV5-1 with TRBJ2-1; D uncertain. This CDR3 is built from 13 residues. Per the germline V gene, CDR1 is SGHRS and CDR2 is YFSETQ. V lost 4 bases, J lost 7 bases, and 12 bases lay in between. The CDR3, as DNA: TGCGCCAGCAGCCCCGACGTAGTGAATGAGCAGTTCTTC. This translates into CASSPDVVNEQFF.

In its sample, this clonotype was seen a few times. The chain is built from TRBV7-2 and TRBJ1-5, with D possibly matching TRBD1 (5 bases). V lost 1 base and J lost 13, with 14 bases in between. The CDR3 covers 13 residues. Germline CDR1 reads SGHTA; CDR2 reads FQGNSA. The CDR3 region is CASSLDPGLPQHF. CDR3 in DNA: TGTGCCAGCAGCTTAGACCCAGGGCTGCCTCAGCATTTT. The full variable domain, rest sourced from reference TRBV7-2 and TRBJ1-5, is GAGVSQSPSNKVTEKGKDVELRCDPISGHTALYWYRQSLGQGLEFLIYFQGNSAPDKSGLPSDRFSAERTGGSVSTLTIQRTQQEDSAVYLCASSLDPGLPQHFGDGTRLSIL.

This clonotype was seen only a few times. The genes are TRBV5-4 and TRBJ1-1; perhaps TRBD1 as D (5 bases). Germline CDR1 SGHNT, CDR2 YYREEE (reference sequence). This CDR3 region has 14 residues. V dropped 2 bases and J dropped 1 base, with 9 bases sitting between them. In nucleotides, the CDR3 is TGTGCCAGCAGCTTCCCTGACAGGAACACTGAAGCTTTCTTT. It specifies CASSFPDRNTEAFF.

The chain couples TRBV18 to TRBJ2-3; D remains unclear. Germline values: CDR1 KGHSH, CDR2 LQKENI. The V end lost 2 bases, the J end lost 6 bases, and 12 bases lay between the germline ends. The CDR3 has 14 residues. This chain's CDR3 is CASSPEQLSDTQYF. The CDR3 DNA reads TGTGCCAGCTCACCAGAACAGCTCTCCGATACGCAGTATTTT.

This clonotype was recorded many times. CDR3 sequence reads: CASSDTYDTGELFF. In DNA form, the CDR3 reads TGTGCCAGCAGTGATACATACGACACCGGGGAGCTGTTTTTT. V usage is TRBV2 and J usage is TRBJ2-2; no definite D call. Trimming stripped 3 bases from V and 3 bases from J, with 8 bases between. The CDR3 extends over 14 amino acids. CDR1 is SNHLY, CDR2 FYNNEI, per germline.

The chain uses TRBV20-1 and TRBJ2-1; possibly TRBD2 for D (6 bases). With 4 bases removed from V and 6 bases from J, the gap between germline ends came to 13 bases. This CDR3 comprises 13 residues. Per germline, CDR1 DFQATT and CDR2 SNEGSKA (reference sequence). CDR3 in amino acids: CSATGGVLNEQFF. The CDR3 nucleotides read TGCAGTGCTACCGGCGGGGTCCTCAATGAGCAGTTCTTC.

Only a few counts were recorded for this clonotype. J is TRBJ2-4 and V is TRBV24-1; 9 bases are shared with TRBD1. Germline V gene lookup returns CDR1 KGHDR and CDR2 SFDVKD. J lost 7 bases, V lost 6 bases, and 15 bases had no gene match. The CDR3 sequence is 17 residues long. The CDR3 sequence: CATSTRDRVIDWNIQYF. The CDR3 nucleotides are TGTGCCACCAGTACCCGGGACAGGGTAATTGATTGGAACATTCAGTACTTC.

This clonotype was seen a few times. The V and J genes are TRBV18 and TRBJ2-2; D is undetermined. This CDR3 comprises 16 residues. V lost 2 bases, J lost 0 bases, and 10 bases lay in between. CDR1 and CDR2 from the germline V gene are KGHSH and LQKENI. The CDR3 DNA reads TGTGCCAGCTCACCATATGGTCACGCGAACACCGGGGAGCTGTTTTTT. Translating gives CASSPYGHANTGELFF.

The sample holds a few counts of this clonotype. This chain uses TRBV20-1 with TRBJ1-4, with D maybe TRBD1 (5 bases). The CDR3 sequence is 14 residues long. Trimming shortened V by 0 bases and J by 4 bases, and 9 bases separated the two germline ends. Germline V gives CDR1 DFQATT, CDR2 SNEGSKA (reference sequence). CDR3 sequence (DNA): TGCAGTGCTAGAGAGTACAGGTTTAATGAAAAACTGTTTTTT. It translates to CSAREYRFNEKLFF.

J is TRBJ2-1 and V is TRBV29-1, with D perhaps being TRBD1 or TRBD2 (5 bases each). The V gene lost 7 bases and the J gene lost 0 bases, with 19 bases spanning the gap. Looked up from germline, CDR1 is SQVTM and CDR2 is ANQGSEA. The CDR3 runs 16 residues. CDR3 protein: CSAQRGSGYSYNEQFF. The DNA of the CDR3 is TGCAGCGCCCAACGGGGCAGCGGCTACTCCTACAATGAGCAGTTCTTC.

Only a few counts were recorded for this clonotype. The chain joins TRBV5-1 to TRBJ2-3; D may be TRBD1 (5 bases). V lost 4 bases, J lost 4 bases, and 13 bases lay in between. Per germline, CDR1 SGHRS and CDR2 YFSETQ. The CDR3 runs to 14 residues. The CDR3 sequence: CASSKGQNPDTQYF. The DNA of the CDR3 is TGCGCCAGCAGCAAGGGGCAGAACCCAGATACGCAGTATTTT.

This sequence joins TRBV5-4 and TRBJ2-3; TRBD1 matches at 7 bases. V lost 4 bases and J lost 5; bases outside the gene matches: 4. The CDR3 has 13 residues. Per the germline V gene, CDR1 is SGHNT and CDR2 is YYREEE (reference sequence). The chain's CDR3 is CASSGGQRDTQYF. The CDR3 bases are TGTGCCAGCAGCGGGGGACAGAGAGATACGCAGTATTTT.

This clonotype has only a few counts. The chain uses TRBV28 and TRBJ1-4, with D possibly TRBD1 on 6 matching bases. The CDR3 spans 14 residues. CDR1 is MDHEN, CDR2 SYDVKM, per germline. V lost 8 bases, J lost 6 bases, and 16 bases lay in between. CDR3 sequence reads: CASGRGSFYEKLFF. CDR3 DNA sequence: TGTGCCAGCGGAAGGGGGTCTTTCTATGAAAAACTGTTTTTT.

This clonotype was observed a few times. The chain couples TRBV11-2 to TRBJ2-3; D uncertain. CDR1 SGHAT and CDR2 FQNNGV come from the germline V gene. The V gene lost 3 bases and the J gene lost 0 bases, with 19 bases spanning the gap. The CDR3 runs to 18 residues. The CDR3 loop reads CASSFRGRWSQSTDTQYF. The CDR3 DNA reads TGTGCCAGCAGCTTCAGAGGAAGGTGGTCCCAAAGCACAGATACGCAGTATTTT.

This clonotype has a handful of counts. The chain uses TRBV7-9 and TRBJ1-1; tentatively, D is TRBD1 (6 bases). CDR1 and CDR2 (germline): SEHNR, FQNEAQ (reference sequence). The CDR3 runs to 15 residues. Trimming shortened V by 4 bases and J by 5 bases, and 17 bases separated the two germline ends. The CDR3 sequence is CASSSPQGGRTEAFF. CDR3 DNA: TGTGCCAGCAGCTCTCCACAGGGAGGTCGGACTGAAGCTTTCTTT.

The rearrangement links TRBV6-2 or TRBV6-3 to TRBJ1-5; no definite D call. Trimming cost V 6 bases and J 7 bases, with 19 bases left between them. Germline CDR1 and CDR2: MNHEY and SVGEGT. The CDR3 is 15 amino acids. CDR3 in DNA: TGTGCCAGCAGGGCCTGGCCCGGTCGAATCCAGCCCCAGCATTTT. Protein product: CASRAWPGRIQPQHF.

The rearrangement links TRBV12-3 or TRBV12-4 to TRBJ1-5; D is unresolved. The CDR3 totals 15 residues. Trimming stripped 2 bases from V and 3 bases from J, with 11 bases between. The CDR3 is CASSLFGIDNQPQHF. The CDR3 nucleotides are TGTGCCAGCAGTTTATTTGGCATTGACAATCAGCCCCAGCATTTT.

V gene TRBV5-5 combines with J gene TRBJ1-1; possible D gene TRBD1, 6 bases. The CDR3 length is 14 residues. Deletions cut 0 bases from V and 3 bases from J, with 9 bases between. The germline gives CDR1 SGHKS, CDR2 YYEKEE (reference sequence). The CDR3 sequence: CASSLGGRDTEAFF. CDR3 nucleotide sequence: TGTGCCAGCAGCTTGGGGGGGCGCGACACTGAAGCTTTCTTT.

The chain combines TRBV4-2 with TRBJ2-2, with D possibly being TRBD1 (6 bases). Germline V gene lookup returns CDR1 LGHNA and CDR2 YNFKEQ. V lost 0 bases to trimming and J lost 0 bases, with 11 bases between them. This CDR3 comprises 17 residues. This CDR3 is CASSQDITGTNTGELFF. The DNA for the CDR3 is TGTGCCAGCAGCCAAGACATAACAGGGACGAACACCGGGGAGCTGTTTTTT.

The chain carries TRBV7-9 and TRBJ1-1; D is unclear. CDR1 and CDR2 from the germline V gene are SEHNR and FQNEAQ (reference sequence). Trimming took off 3 bases at V and 1 base at J, with 12 bases between the two ends. CDR3 size: 15 residues. CDR3 sequence (DNA): TGTGCCAGCAGCTTTCACATGCTGGGGAACACTGAAGCTTTCTTT. Protein: CASSFHMLGNTEAFF.

The V call is TRBV6-5, the J call TRBJ2-1; 7 positions agree with TRBD1. V shed 4 bases, J shed 2 bases, and the junction held 11 bases outside the gene matches. Germline lookup yields CDR1 MNHEY and CDR2 SVGAGI. This CDR3 is built from 17 residues. The CDR3 sequence is CASSFRDSLGPYNEQFF. The CDR3 nucleotides read TGTGCCAGCAGTTTCCGGGACAGCCTCGGTCCCTACAATGAGCAGTTCTTC.

The rearrangement uses TRBV18 and TRBJ1-3, with D perhaps matching TRBD1 (6 bases). The CDR3 length is 17 residues. Trimming pared 2 bases from V and 0 bases from J, leaving 14 bases between. Germline CDR1 and CDR2: KGHSH and LQKENI. The CDR3 here is CASSPVGHTSSGNTIYF. In nucleotides, the CDR3 is TGTGCCAGCTCACCAGTGGGACACACAAGCTCTGGAAACACCATATATTTT.

This clonotype was found many times. The V gene is TRBV10-3, the J gene TRBJ1-3; no clear D gene. The length of the CDR3 is 16 residues. From germline, CDR1 is ENHRY and CDR2 SYGVKD. Trimming took off 1 base at V and 2 bases at J, with 12 bases between the two ends. The CDR3 DNA sequence: TGTGCCATCAGTGAGTGGACCATCACCACTGGAAACACCATATATTTT. Amino acids: CAISEWTITTGNTIYF.

A few counts support this clonotype. J is TRBJ2-1 and V is TRBV6-2 or TRBV6-3, with D unclear. Per the germline V gene, CDR1 is MNHEY and CDR2 is SVGEGT. V was trimmed by 6 bases and J by 8 bases, leaving 8 bases between them. This CDR3 comprises 11 residues. This CDR3 is CASRNADEQFF. DNA for the CDR3: TGTGCCAGCAGAAATGCCGATGAGCAGTTCTTC.

This clonotype was seen repeatedly, ten times or more. The chain combines TRBV29-1 with TRBJ2-1; D is unresolved. CDR1 SQVTM and CDR2 ANQGSEA come from the germline V gene. V shed 6 bases and J shed 0 bases, with 9 bases lying between them. The CDR3 length is 13 residues. For the CDR3, the DNA is TGCAGCGTCCCTTCGAGCTCCTACAATGAGCAGTTCTTC. Its protein is CSVPSSSYNEQFF.

Only one count was recorded for this clonotype. The V gene is TRBV20-1, the J gene TRBJ2-1, with TRBD2 as a possible D gene (5 bases). This CDR3 has 14 residues. V lost 6 bases to trimming and J lost 8 bases, with 20 bases between them. Germline V gene sequence: CDR1 DFQATT, CDR2 SNEGSKA (reference sequence). The CDR3 bases are TGCAGTGCAACTACCCCAACACCGGGGTATGAGCAGTTCTTC. This sequence encodes CSATTPTPGYEQFF.

This clonotype was seen a few times. V and J are TRBV12-3 or TRBV12-4 and TRBJ1-2; 7 bases align to TRBD1. The CDR3 spans 15 residues. The ends lost 6 bases at V and 5 bases at J; junction bases unmatched: 12. The CDR3: CASSHTTGLRYGYTF. The CDR3 coding sequence is TGTGCCAGCAGCCATACGACAGGGTTGAGGTATGGCTACACCTTC.

This clonotype was found a few times. The chain uses TRBV7-6 and TRBJ2-7; D is possibly TRBD2 (6 bases). V was cut by 2 bases and J by 5 bases, with 19 bases left in between. The CDR3 loop spans 16 amino acids. CDR1 and CDR2 from the germline V gene are SGHVS and FNYEAQ. The DNA for the CDR3 is TGTGCCAGCAGCTTAAATATAGGCGGGGCGTCGAACGAGCAGTACTTC. Protein: CASSLNIGGASNEQYF.